Listed here are 28 T cell receptor beta chains from one sample, sequenced in a study of PD-1 blockade in classical Hodgkin lymphoma. With no exception, relapse followed autologous stem cell transplantation in all patients, and brentuximab vedotin exposure varied. Generated by immunoSEQ multiplex PCR, the TCRdb table keeps only in-frame clones and is missing some. The top ten clones hold more than 7.5% of a sample with about 60,000 clones, roughly 90% of them seen once. The specimen was peripheral blood mononuclear cells (PBMCs), collected at baseline. The receptors stem from a human donor with classical Hodgkin lymphoma.

The chain is built from TRBV6-1 and TRBJ2-7, with D possibly being TRBD1 (5 bases). Deletions cut 1 base from V and 0 bases from J, with 13 bases between. The CDR3 length is 16 residues. Germline-derived CDR1 and CDR2 are MNHNS and SASEGT. The CDR3 bases are TGTGCCAGCAGTGAAGAAGGGGCGGCCATCTCCTACGAGCAGTACTTC. Its translation: CASSEEGAAISYEQYF.

Only a few counts were recorded for this clone. This rearrangement joins TRBV28 to TRBJ2-5; no firm D call. This CDR3 is 14 amino acids long. Looked up from germline, CDR1 is MDHEN and CDR2 is SYDVKM. V shed 3 bases and J shed 1 base, with 9 bases lying between them. CDR3 region: CASSFFAVQETQYF. The CDR3 nucleotides are TGTGCCAGCAGTTTTTTTGCAGTCCAAGAGACCCAGTACTTC. The full variable domain, with the rest looked up from reference TRBV28 and TRBJ2-5, is DVKVTQSSRYLVKRTGEKVFLECVQDMDHENMFWYRQDPGLGLRLIYFSYDVKMKEKGDIPEGYSVSREKKERFSLILESASTNQTSMYLCASSFFAVQETQYFGPGTRLLVL.

The chain is built from TRBV28 and TRBJ1-1; unclear D gene. The CDR3 has 14 amino acids. The germline V and J ends were trimmed by 2 bases and 4 bases, with 11 bases remaining between them. Germline loops: CDR1 MDHEN, CDR2 SYDVKM. The CDR3, as DNA: TGTGCCAGCAGTTTACAACGGGCCGGCACTGAAGCTTTCTTT. As protein: CASSLQRAGTEAFF. Using reference TRBV28 and TRBJ1-1 for the parts outside the CDR3, the full variable domain is DVKVTQSSRYLVKRTGEKVFLECVQDMDHENMFWYRQDPGLGLRLIYFSYDVKMKEKGDIPEGYSVSREKKERFSLILESASTNQTSMYLCASSLQRAGTEAFFGQGTRLTVV.

V gene TRBV7-2 combines with J gene TRBJ1-1, with D hard to call. The germline gives CDR1 SGHTA, CDR2 FQGNSA. The V gene lost 5 bases and the J gene lost 1 base, with 8 bases spanning the gap. This CDR3 comprises 13 residues. CDR3 protein: CASSPSANTEAFF. CDR3 sequence (DNA): TGTGCCAGCAGCCCCTCAGCGAACACTGAAGCTTTCTTT.

This chain connects TRBV6-1 to TRBJ1-1; D is unclear. Germline CDR1 MNHNS, CDR2 SASEGT. V was trimmed by 5 bases and J by 4 bases, leaving 14 bases between them. The CDR3 totals 14 residues. The CDR3 sequence is CASSWTAGVTEAFF. CDR3 coding DNA: TGTGCCAGCAGTTGGACGGCGGGCGTCACTGAAGCTTTCTTT.

The gene calls are TRBV28 and TRBJ2-7; D ambiguous. The CDR3 totals 13 residues. Trimming shortened V by 6 bases and J by 3 bases, and 12 bases separated the two germline ends. CDR1 is MDHEN, CDR2 SYDVKM, per germline. The CDR3 nucleotides read TGTGCCAGCAGCCTTGGGTCGAACTACGAGCAGTACTTC. Residues: CASSLGSNYEQYF.

The V gene is TRBV5-6, the J gene TRBJ2-5; 11 positions agree with TRBD1. J was trimmed by 2 bases and V by 0 bases; bases with no gene match: 6. The germline gives CDR1 SGHDT, CDR2 YYEEEE. The CDR3 is made up of 17 amino acids. As DNA, the CDR3 is TGTGCCAGCAGCTTGGATGGGACAGGGGGGAGTCAAGAGACCCAGTACTTC. Its protein product is CASSLDGTGGSQETQYF.

The chain carries TRBV11-3 and TRBJ2-1; tentative D call: TRBD1 (6 bases). With 5 bases removed from V and 6 bases from J, the gap between germline ends came to 8 bases. Looked up from germline, CDR1 is SGHNT and CDR2 is YENEEA. The CDR3 covers 12 residues. The CDR3 DNA reads as TGTGCCAGCAGCGCAGGGGCCAATGAGCAGTTCTTC. This sequence encodes CASSAGANEQFF.

The rearrangement joins TRBV4-1 to TRBJ2-1; 8 positions match TRBD1. V was pared by 1 base and J by 8 bases, with 1 base of the junction left unmatched. The CDR3 is made up of 13 amino acids. The germline V gene encodes CDR1 MGHRA and CDR2 YSYEKL. The CDR3 DNA follows: TGCGCCAGCAGCCAAGCAGGGGGCGATGAGCAGTTCTTC. Amino acid sequence: CASSQAGGDEQFF.

This chain connects TRBV4-2 to TRBJ2-7; tentative D call: TRBD2 (6 bases). Germline-derived CDR1 and CDR2 are LGHNA and YNFKEQ. The CDR3 has 15 amino acids. Trimming pared 4 bases from V and 2 bases from J, leaving 15 bases between. The DNA for the CDR3 is TGTGCCAGCAGCCCCGGGGGTGAACCACCCTACGAGCAGTACTTC. Translating gives CASSPGGEPPYEQYF.

The V and J genes are TRBV7-6 and TRBJ2-7; 8 nucleotides agree with TRBD1. CDR1 is SGHVS and CDR2 is FNYEAQ in the germline V gene. The V gene end was trimmed by 0 bases and the J gene end by 0 bases; junction bases not matched to a gene: 7. This CDR3 has 17 residues. CDR3 sequence (DNA): TGTGCCAGCAGCTTAGCCCCAGGACAGGGTCACTCCTACGAGCAGTACTTC. Encoded protein: CASSLAPGQGHSYEQYF. The whole variable domain, filled in from reference TRBV7-6 and TRBJ2-7, reads GAGVSQSPRYKVTKRGQDVALRCDPISGHVSLYWYRQALGQGPEFLTYFNYEAQQDKSGLPNDRFSAERPEGSISTLTIQRTEQRDSAMYRCASSLAPGQGHSYEQYFGPGTRLTVT.

This chain links TRBV28 with TRBJ2-5, with D perhaps TRBD1 (5 bases). CDR1 MDHEN and CDR2 SYDVKM come from the germline V gene. The V gene lost 3 bases and the J gene lost 2 bases, with 10 bases spanning the gap. CDR3 length equals 14 residues. CDR3 region: CASSLIREQETQYF. The CDR3 DNA reads as TGTGCCAGCAGTTTGATCAGGGAACAAGAGACCCAGTACTTC.

This chain joins TRBV2 and TRBJ2-4; perhaps TRBD1 as D (6 bases). The CDR3 totals 14 residues. V was shortened by 6 bases and J by 3 bases, with 12 bases between the two germline ends. The germline gives CDR1 SNHLY, CDR2 FYNNEI. The CDR3 DNA is TGTGCCAGCAGGGACCCGGGACACAAAAACATTCAGTACTTC. The encoded protein is CASRDPGHKNIQYF.

The chain combines TRBV13 with TRBJ2-3; D possibly matches TRBD1 or TRBD2 (5 bases each). The germline gives CDR1 PRHDT, CDR2 FYEKMQ (reference sequence). V was clipped by 2 bases and J by 5 bases, with 14 bases between them. This CDR3 spans 15 amino acids. This CDR3 reads CASSLFGTLKDTQYF. CDR3 nucleotide sequence: TGTGCCAGCAGCTTATTCGGGACCCTCAAAGATACGCAGTATTTT.

The chain couples TRBV7-9 to TRBJ1-1; D gene unclear. The CDR3 contains 14 residues. Trimming shortened V by 4 bases and J by 1 base, and 10 bases separated the two germline ends. Germline-derived CDR1 and CDR2 are SEHNR and FQNEAQ (reference sequence). CDR3 nucleotide sequence: TGTGCCAGCAGCTCCTCTTCGAAGAACACTGAAGCTTTCTTT. It specifies CASSSSSKNTEAFF. Variable domain in full (rest from reference TRBV7-9 and TRBJ1-1): DTGVSQNPRHKITKRGQNVTFRCDPISEHNRLYWYRQTLGQGPEFLTYFQNEAQLEKSRLLSDRFSAERPKGSFSTLEIQRTEQGDSAMYLCASSSSSKNTEAFFGQGTRLTVV.

The CDR3 sequence: CASGWTSGGITDTQYF. The CDR3 DNA reads as TGTGCTAGTGGTTGGACTAGCGGGGGGATCACAGATACGCAGTATTTT. The J gene is TRBJ2-3, the V gene TRBV12-5, with 14 bases identical to TRBD2. With 4 bases clipped from V and 2 bases from J, the junction kept 2 bases outside the gene matches. Germline values: CDR1 LGHNT, CDR2 FRNRAP. CDR3 size: 16 residues.

The gene calls are TRBV7-3 and TRBJ2-1; 7 bases fit TRBD2. Losses at the gene ends were 5 bases for V and 2 bases for J; bases not matched to a gene: 9. CDR3 length: 16 residues. Looked up from germline, CDR1 is SGHTA and CDR2 is FQGTGA. DNA for the CDR3: TGTGCCAGCAGCGCCCAAGCGGGGAACCCCTACAATGAGCAGTTCTTC. This codes for CASSAQAGNPYNEQFF.

The rearrangement links TRBV27 to TRBJ2-3; 12 nucleotides line up with TRBD2. CDR1 and CDR2 (germline): MNHEY, SMNVEV (reference sequence). After removal of 1 base from V and 6 bases from J, the junction contained 5 bases not matched to a gene. The CDR3 is 16 residues long. This CDR3 is CASSLLLAGGYDTQYF. The CDR3 DNA reads as TGTGCCAGCAGTTTATTACTAGCGGGAGGCTATGATACGCAGTATTTT.

This chain links TRBV18 with TRBJ2-7; maybe TRBD1 (7 bases). The CDR3 runs to 17 residues. Germline-derived CDR1 and CDR2 are KGHSH and LQKENI. Deletions cut 0 bases from V and 7 bases from J, with 22 bases between. The CDR3 bases are TGTGCCAGCTCACCACCAGGGTCAGGGGGGAATTTGGGTGAGCAGTACTTC. Translating gives CASSPPGSGGNLGEQYF.

The CDR3 region has the DNA TGCGCCAGCAGTGAGGATGGGGGTAGCAATGAGCAGTTCTTC. Its translation: CASSEDGGSNEQFF. V is TRBV10-1 and J is TRBJ2-1; D is possibly TRBD1 or TRBD2 (5 bases each). Looked up from germline, CDR1 is WNHNN and CDR2 is SYGVQD (reference sequence). The CDR3 runs to 14 residues. V was shortened by 2 bases and J by 6 bases, with 11 bases between the two germline ends.

V usage is TRBV28 and J usage is TRBJ1-1; D unclear. From germline, CDR1 is MDHEN and CDR2 SYDVKM. Trimming pared 6 bases from V and 3 bases from J, leaving 11 bases between. The length of the CDR3 is 13 residues. The CDR3 DNA reads TGTGCCAGCAGCCCCGGACCTTACACTGAAGCTTTCTTT. The encoded protein is CASSPGPYTEAFF.

This chain uses TRBV19 with TRBJ2-3, with 8 positions matching TRBD1. Per germline, CDR1 LNHDA and CDR2 SQIVND (reference sequence). CDR3 length: 15 amino acids. J gave up 2 bases and V 4 bases, and 5 bases lay outside the gene matches. This CDR3 is CASSKDRGVTDTQYF. In DNA form, the CDR3 reads TGTGCCAGTAGTAAAGACAGGGGCGTCACAGATACGCAGTATTTT. Combining the CDR3 with reference TRBV19 and TRBJ2-3 gives the whole variable domain DGGITQSPKYLFRKEGQNVTLSCEQNLNHDAMYWYRQDPGQGLRLIYYSQIVNDFQKGDIAEGYSVSREKKESFPLTVTSAQKNPTAFYLCASSKDRGVTDTQYFGPGTRLTVL.

The genes are TRBV14 and TRBJ2-1; D is perhaps TRBD2 (6 bases). Trimming cost V 4 bases and J 6 bases, with 10 bases left between them. CDR1 and CDR2 (germline): SGHDN, FVKESK. The length of the CDR3 is 13 residues. Written as DNA, the CDR3 is TGTGCCAGCAGCCGGGACTTTCTCAATGAGCAGTTCTTC. This sequence encodes CASSRDFLNEQFF.

The chain couples TRBV11-2 to TRBJ2-7, with D tentatively TRBD2 (5 bases). The length of the CDR3 is 15 residues. Germline V gene lookup returns CDR1 SGHAT and CDR2 FQNNGV. V lost 2 bases and J 2 bases, leaving 13 bases between the germline ends. Here the CDR3 DNA reads TGTGCCAGCAGCTTATTACTAGACCTCCCCTACGAGCAGTACTTC. Its protein product is CASSLLLDLPYEQYF.

The chain is built from TRBV2 and TRBJ2-5, with TRBD1 matching 9 bases. The CDR3 runs to 14 residues. V shed 7 bases, J shed 2 bases, and the junction held 5 bases outside the gene matches. The germline gives CDR1 SNHLY, CDR2 FYNNEI. DNA for the CDR3: TGTGCCAGCAACCGGGACAGGGCGCAAGAGACCCAGTACTTC. Its protein is CASNRDRAQETQYF.

This CDR3 reads CASSLNGEVAFF. DNA for the CDR3: TGCGCCAGCAGCTTAAATGGGGAAGTGGCTTTCTTT. This chain connects TRBV5-1 to TRBJ1-1; D ambiguous. Germline V CDR1 and CDR2: SGHRS, YFSETQ. CDR3 size: 12 residues. V lost 2 bases and J 11 bases, leaving 13 bases between the germline ends.

V and J are TRBV7-9 and TRBJ2-5; 7 bases are shared with TRBD1. The V gene end was trimmed by 9 bases and the J gene end by 5 bases; junction bases not matched to a gene: 3. Germline V gene sequence: CDR1 SEHNR, CDR2 FQNEAQ (reference sequence). This CDR3 region has 11 residues. The CDR3 nucleotides are TGTGCCAGTAGGGGGCTTGAGACCCAGTACTTC. Its translation is CASRGLETQYF.

The chain couples TRBV28 to TRBJ1-5, with D possibly TRBD1 on 5 matching bases. V was clipped by 5 bases and J by 0 bases, with 11 bases between them. This CDR3 region has 15 residues. CDR1 is MDHEN, CDR2 SYDVKM, per germline. CDR3 DNA: TGTGCCAGCAGTCCAGGACACTATAGCAATCAGCCCCAGCATTTT. It codes for CASSPGHYSNQPQHF.